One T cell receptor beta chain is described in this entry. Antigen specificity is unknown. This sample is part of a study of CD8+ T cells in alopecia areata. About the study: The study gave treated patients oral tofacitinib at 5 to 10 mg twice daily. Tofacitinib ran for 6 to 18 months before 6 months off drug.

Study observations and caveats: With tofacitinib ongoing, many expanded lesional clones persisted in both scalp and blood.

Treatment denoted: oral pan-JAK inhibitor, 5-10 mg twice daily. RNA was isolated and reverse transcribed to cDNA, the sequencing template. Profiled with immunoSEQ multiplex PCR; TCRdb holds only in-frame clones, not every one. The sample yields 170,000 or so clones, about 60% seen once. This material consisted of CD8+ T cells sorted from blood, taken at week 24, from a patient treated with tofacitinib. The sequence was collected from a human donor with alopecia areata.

CDR3 bases: TGTGCCAGCACCCAATGGCCGGGACTCCATACGCAGTATTTT. As protein: CASTQWPGLHTQYF. The chain links TRBV6-5 to TRBJ2-3; tentatively, D is TRBD2 (6 bases). V was cut by 7 bases and J by 7 bases, with 18 bases left in between. CDR1 and CDR2 (germline): MNHEY, SVGAGI. CDR3 length equals 14 residues.